Each of the 28 T cell receptor beta chains below was sequenced from the same sample in a study of blood T cell repertoires in COVID-19. The table came from immunoSEQ multiplex PCR; TCRdb's copy has only in-frame clones and leaves some out. The repertoire holds 35,000 to 50,000 clones, with 88% as singletons. Sample: peripheral blood. These receptors were taken from a human donor in a cohort sampled during active COVID-19.

About this clone: This sample includes further DNA sequences coding for the same CDR3. This chain connects TRBV6-5 to TRBJ1-5; a weak D match, TRBD1 (6 bases). The CDR3 has 15 residues. V lost 8 bases to trimming and J lost 7 bases, with 21 bases between them. Germline loops: CDR1 MNHEY, CDR2 SVGAGI. The CDR3 loop reads CASGGGAGVRQPQHF. The CDR3, as DNA: TGTGCCAGCGGGGGCGGGGCGGGGGTTCGCCAGCCCCAGCATTTT.

Only one count was recorded for this clone. The V gene is TRBV19, the J gene TRBJ2-1, with D possibly TRBD1 on 5 matching bases. The CDR3 loop spans 14 amino acids. Germline V gene lookup returns CDR1 LNHDA and CDR2 SQIVND (reference sequence). V lost 4 bases and J lost 6, with 13 bases in between. The CDR3 spells CASSSRVQINEQFF. For the CDR3, the DNA is TGTGCCAGTAGTAGCAGGGTACAAATCAATGAGCAGTTCTTC. Supplemented by reference TRBV19 and TRBJ2-1, the full variable domain reads DGGITQSPKYLFRKEGQNVTLSCEQNLNHDAMYWYRQDPGQGLRLIYYSQIVNDFQKGDIAEGYSVSREKKESFPLTVTSAQKNPTAFYLCASSSRVQINEQFFGPGTRLTVL.

This chain joins TRBV5-1 and TRBJ2-1, with 8 bases aligning to TRBD2. Germline V lookup: CDR1 SGHRS, CDR2 YFSETQ. Trimming at V came to 4 bases and at J to 10 bases, leaving 22 bases not matched to a gene. This CDR3 is built from 18 residues. This CDR3 is CASSASPGVAGFYSEQFF. Here the CDR3 DNA reads TGCGCCAGCAGCGCGAGCCCCGGGGTAGCGGGGTTTTATTCCGAGCAGTTCTTC.

Here the CDR3 DNA reads TGTGCCAGCAGCCCGGGAGCGGGGCCCAGCACAGATACGCAGTATTTT. The encoded protein is CASSPGAGPSTDTQYF. The chain employs TRBV7-3 and TRBJ2-3; 7 bases are a match to TRBD2. This CDR3 contains 16 residues. J was trimmed by 0 bases and V by 5 bases; bases with no gene match: 8. Looked up from germline, CDR1 is SGHTA and CDR2 is FQGTGA. Based on the CDR3 plus reference TRBV7-3 and TRBJ2-3, the full variable domain is GAGVSQTPSNKVTEKGKYVELRCDPISGHTALYWYRQSLGQGPEFLIYFQGTGAADDSGLPNDRFFAVRPEGSVSTLKIQRTERGDSAVYLCASSPGAGPSTDTQYFGPGTRLTVL.

In this sample, this clone turned up a few times. The V call is TRBV18, the J call TRBJ2-3; D is undetermined. CDR3 length: 15 amino acids. Trimming stripped 0 bases from V and 2 bases from J, with 9 bases between. Germline CDR1 KGHSH, CDR2 LQKENI. CDR3 nucleotides: TGTGCCAGCTCACCACCTTCCCTCCTCACAGATACGCAGTATTTT. It translates to CASSPPSLLTDTQYF.

This clone is deemed medium-sized. The rearrangement uses TRBV5-6 and TRBJ1-5; TRBD1 matches at 8 bases. Trimming removed 3 bases from V and 5 bases from J; junction bases left unmatched: 4. The CDR3 runs 14 residues. Germline V lookup: CDR1 SGHDT, CDR2 YYEEEE. CDR3 sequence (DNA): TGTGCCAGCAGCTCGGGACAGGTTTATCAGCCCCAGCATTTT. Translating it yields CASSSGQVYQPQHF.

The gene calls are TRBV28 and TRBJ1-1, with 11 bases identical to TRBD1. The CDR3 is made up of 17 amino acids. CDR1 is MDHEN and CDR2 is SYDVKM in the germline V gene. The V segment lost 5 bases and the J segment 3 bases; nucleotides outside the gene matches: 11. CDR3 DNA sequence: TGTGCCAGCAGTCTCGAAGTCGGGACAGGGGGTGACACTGAAGCTTTCTTT. It encodes CASSLEVGTGGDTEAFF.

The CDR3, as DNA: TGTGCCAGCAGCTTAGATGAGGGATGGAGCACTGAAGCTTTCTTT. Protein sequence: CASSLDEGWSTEAFF. J is TRBJ1-1 and V is TRBV7-6; D unclear. The CDR3 is 15 residues long. Germline loops: CDR1 SGHVS, CDR2 FNYEAQ. Trimming removed 1 base from V and 4 bases from J, with 13 bases in between.

The V gene is TRBV10-3, the J gene TRBJ2-7, with 7 bases identical to TRBD1. This CDR3 has 12 amino acids. The germline CDR1 and CDR2 sequences are ENHRY and SYGVKD. J gave up 6 bases and V 10 bases, and 9 bases lay outside the gene matches. The CDR3 spells CATKRQGLEQYF. The CDR3 bases are TGTGCCACCAAACGACAGGGCCTCGAGCAGTACTTC.

The CDR3 is CASSQGTSGEFYEQYF. The CDR3 DNA follows: TGTGCCAGCAGCCAAGGGACTAGCGGCGAATTCTACGAGCAGTACTTC. The chain carries TRBV3-1 (or the pseudogene TRBV3-2) and TRBJ2-7; the match to TRBD2 covers 10 bases. This CDR3 comprises 16 residues. Trimming removed 1 base from V and 3 bases from J; junction bases left unmatched: 6. CDR1 and CDR2 (germline): LGHDT, YNNKEL (reference sequence).

The chain recombines TRBV5-5 with TRBJ2-1; 7 nucleotides agree with TRBD1. Germline V gives CDR1 SGHKS, CDR2 YYEKEE (reference sequence). The CDR3 runs to 16 residues. Trimming took 0 bases from V and 8 from J; bases not matched to a gene: 11. The CDR3 DNA reads as TGTGCCAGCAGCTTGGTGCGCAGGGGGTTAGTCGATGAGCAGTTCTTC. This encodes CASSLVRRGLVDEQFF.

V and J are TRBV6-6 and TRBJ2-1; TRBD2 matches 9 bases. The CDR3 is 18 residues long. The V gene's germline CDR1 is MNHNY and CDR2 SVGAGI (reference sequence). The junction had 11 bases not matched to a gene; V was cut back by 5 bases and J by 0 bases. The CDR3 coding sequence is TGTGCCAGCAGTCTAGGACTAGCGTTTCCGAGCTCCTACAATGAGCAGTTCTTC. It encodes CASSLGLAFPSSYNEQFF.

The chain uses TRBV4-2 and TRBJ1-1; 7 nucleotides line up with TRBD1. Germline assignment: CDR1 LGHNA and CDR2 YNFKEQ. There are 16 residues in the CDR3. Unmatched junction bases numbered 14, after V lost 5 bases and J lost 5 bases. CDR3: CASSWFTGESYTEAFF. As DNA, the CDR3 is TGTGCCAGCAGCTGGTTTACAGGGGAATCATATACTGAAGCTTTCTTT.

The V gene is TRBV7-3, the J gene TRBJ2-2, with 9 bases identical to TRBD2. The CDR3 extends over 17 amino acids. The trim removed 5 bases at V and 2 bases at J, leaving 9 bases unmatched. Germline loops: CDR1 SGHTA, CDR2 FQGTGA. DNA of the CDR3: TGTGCCAGCAGCCAGGTCGTCCTAGCGGGAAACACCGGGGAGCTGTTTTTT. It yields the protein CASSQVVLAGNTGELFF. The entire variable domain, with the rest obtained from reference TRBV7-3 and TRBJ2-2, is as follows: GAGVSQTPSNKVTEKGKYVELRCDPISGHTALYWYRQSLGQGPEFLIYFQGTGAADDSGLPNDRFFAVRPEGSVSTLKIQRTERGDSAVYLCASSQVVLAGNTGELFFGEGSRLTVL.

V usage is TRBV7-2 and J usage is TRBJ2-7, with TRBD2 matching 9 bases. J lost 7 bases, V lost 5 bases, and 9 bases had no gene match. The CDR3 runs to 14 residues. CDR1 SGHTA and CDR2 FQGNSA come from the germline V gene. Written as DNA, the CDR3 is TGTGCCAGCAGCCTTGGGCGGGGGGGCCGAGAGCAGTACTTC. It translates to CASSLGRGGREQYF.

V usage is TRBV19 and J usage is TRBJ1-5; the D gene is possibly TRBD1 (6 bases). V dropped 6 bases and J dropped 0 bases, with 12 bases sitting between them. In germline, CDR1 is LNHDA, CDR2 SQIVND (reference sequence). The CDR3 has 15 residues. This chain's CDR3 is CASRPGQLSNQPQHF. The CDR3 DNA is TGTGCCAGTAGACCGGGACAACTTAGCAATCAGCCCCAGCATTTT.

This chain joins TRBV3-1 (or the pseudogene TRBV3-2) and TRBJ1-2, with 9 bases identical to TRBD1. CDR1 and CDR2 (germline): LGHDT, YNNKEL (reference sequence). Unmatched junction bases numbered 11, after V lost 5 bases and J lost 7 bases. CDR3 size: 15 residues. CDR3 DNA: TGTGCCAGCAGCGCGACGGGACAGGGTAGGGGTGGCTACACCTTC. Translation: CASSATGQGRGGYTF.

This chain connects TRBV9 to TRBJ2-5; 11 bases are shared with TRBD2. The CDR3 sequence is 16 residues long. Germline CDR1 SGDLS, CDR2 YYNGEE. V shed 2 bases and J 4 bases; nucleotides not matched to a gene: 7. CDR3 nucleotide sequence: TGTGCCAGCAGCGTTAGCGGGGGGGCCGTCTTAGAGACCCAGTACTTC. The encoded protein is CASSVSGGAVLETQYF.

The chain couples TRBV5-1 to TRBJ2-3, with a possible D match to TRBD1 (6 bases). Looked up from germline, CDR1 is SGHRS and CDR2 is YFSETQ. V shed 5 bases and J shed 0 bases, with 13 bases lying between them. The CDR3 has 15 amino acids. CDR3 nucleotide sequence: TGCGCCAGCAGTTATCCGGGACAAAGCACAGATACGCAGTATTTT. Protein product: CASSYPGQSTDTQYF. The complete variable domain, with remaining parts taken from reference TRBV5-1 and TRBJ2-3, reads KAGVTQTPRYLIKTRGQQVTLSCSPISGHRSVSWYQQTPGQGLQFLFEYFSETQRNKGNFPGRFSGRQFSNSRSEMNVSTLELGDSALYLCASSYPGQSTDTQYFGPGTRLTVL.

Comments on this clone: Germline and junction disagree at one end, which may indicate a read error. J is TRBJ2-3 and V is TRBV3-1 (or the pseudogene TRBV3-2), with D perhaps matching TRBD1 (5 bases). The CDR3 is 12 residues long. Germline-derived CDR1 and CDR2 are LGHDT and YNNKEL (reference sequence). The CDR3, as DNA: TGTGCCAGCAGCCAAGGGGGCAGGGCCCCCCATTTT. As protein: CASSQGGRAPHF.

V and J are TRBV4-2 and TRBJ1-4; 9 bases fit TRBD1. The CDR3 runs to 15 residues. Looked up from germline, CDR1 is LGHNA and CDR2 is YNFKEQ. V lost 2 bases, J lost 6 bases, and 4 bases stayed unmatched. The CDR3 sequence: CASSQSDRGDEKLFF. The CDR3 region has the DNA TGTGCCAGCAGCCAAAGCGACAGGGGGGATGAAAAACTGTTTTTT.

The genes are TRBV2 and TRBJ2-4; 7 positions agree with TRBD1. This CDR3 spans 16 amino acids. Looked up from germline, CDR1 is SNHLY and CDR2 is FYNNEI. Unmatched junction bases numbered 12, after V lost 10 bases and J lost 0 bases. CDR3 in amino acids: CAINSRDSLAKNIQYF. The DNA for the CDR3 is TGTGCCATCAACTCCAGGGACAGCCTAGCCAAAAACATTCAGTACTTC. The variable domain in full, with the rest retrieved from reference TRBV2 and TRBJ2-4, is EPEVTQTPSHQVTQMGQEVILRCVPISNHLYFYWYRQILGQKVEFLVSFYNNEISEKSEIFDDQFSVERPDGSNFTLKIRSTKLEDSAMYFCAINSRDSLAKNIQYFGAGTRLSVL.

This clone occurred a few times. The V and J genes are TRBV6-1 and TRBJ1-5, with TRBD1 matching 10 bases. Germline CDR1 is MNHNS and CDR2 is SASEGT. The CDR3 has 15 amino acids. V dropped 1 base and J dropped 9; count of bases not matched to a gene: 6. In nucleotides, the CDR3 is TGTGCCAGCAGTGAAGATTGGGGACAGGGGAGGCCCCAGCATTTT. Its translation is CASSEDWGQGRPQHF.

The CDR3 is CASSGGTGHTDTQYF. The CDR3 bases are TGCGCCAGCAGCGGAGGGACAGGGCACACAGATACGCAGTATTTT. This chain joins TRBV5-1 and TRBJ2-3, with 9 positions matching TRBD1. The length of the CDR3 is 15 residues. Germline V CDR1 and CDR2: SGHRS, YFSETQ. The V gene end was trimmed by 4 bases and the J gene end by 2 bases; junction bases not matched to a gene: 5.

This chain uses TRBV19 with TRBJ2-7, with D maybe TRBD1 (6 bases). Looked up from germline, CDR1 is LNHDA and CDR2 is SQIVND (reference sequence). This CDR3 contains 13 residues. V was cut by 5 bases and J by 3 bases, with 11 bases left in between. The CDR3 region has the DNA TGTGCCAGTAGTTGGAAGGGGGACTACGAGCAGTACTTC. Translation: CASSWKGDYEQYF.

V usage is TRBV4-1 and J usage is TRBJ1-2; tentatively, D is TRBD1 (6 bases). Looked up from germline, CDR1 is MGHRA and CDR2 is YSYEKL. This CDR3 spans 16 amino acids. Trimming took off 4 bases at V and 0 bases at J, with 15 bases between the two ends. The CDR3 loop reads CASSRFGQLTNYGYTF. The CDR3 DNA reads TGCGCCAGCAGCCGCTTTGGACAGTTAACTAACTATGGCTACACCTTC.

The rearrangement uses TRBV6-2 or TRBV6-3 and TRBJ1-5; D may be TRBD1 (6 bases). Germline V gives CDR1 MNHEY, CDR2 SVGEGT. V shed 5 bases and J shed 0 bases, with 20 bases lying between them. The length of the CDR3 is 18 residues. CDR3 loop: CASSTRQAMAYSNQPQHF. The CDR3 bases are TGTGCCAGCAGTACAAGACAGGCTATGGCGTATAGCAATCAGCCCCAGCATTTT.

The chain employs TRBV6-5 and TRBJ1-1; 8 bases align to TRBD1. CDR1 is MNHEY and CDR2 is SVGAGI in the germline V gene. V was pared by 10 bases and J by 0 bases, with 10 bases of the junction left unmatched. The CDR3 has 15 residues. The CDR3 region has the DNA TGTGCCACCCGATACAGGGGGGCCATGAACACTGAAGCTTTCTTT. It translates to CATRYRGAMNTEAFF.